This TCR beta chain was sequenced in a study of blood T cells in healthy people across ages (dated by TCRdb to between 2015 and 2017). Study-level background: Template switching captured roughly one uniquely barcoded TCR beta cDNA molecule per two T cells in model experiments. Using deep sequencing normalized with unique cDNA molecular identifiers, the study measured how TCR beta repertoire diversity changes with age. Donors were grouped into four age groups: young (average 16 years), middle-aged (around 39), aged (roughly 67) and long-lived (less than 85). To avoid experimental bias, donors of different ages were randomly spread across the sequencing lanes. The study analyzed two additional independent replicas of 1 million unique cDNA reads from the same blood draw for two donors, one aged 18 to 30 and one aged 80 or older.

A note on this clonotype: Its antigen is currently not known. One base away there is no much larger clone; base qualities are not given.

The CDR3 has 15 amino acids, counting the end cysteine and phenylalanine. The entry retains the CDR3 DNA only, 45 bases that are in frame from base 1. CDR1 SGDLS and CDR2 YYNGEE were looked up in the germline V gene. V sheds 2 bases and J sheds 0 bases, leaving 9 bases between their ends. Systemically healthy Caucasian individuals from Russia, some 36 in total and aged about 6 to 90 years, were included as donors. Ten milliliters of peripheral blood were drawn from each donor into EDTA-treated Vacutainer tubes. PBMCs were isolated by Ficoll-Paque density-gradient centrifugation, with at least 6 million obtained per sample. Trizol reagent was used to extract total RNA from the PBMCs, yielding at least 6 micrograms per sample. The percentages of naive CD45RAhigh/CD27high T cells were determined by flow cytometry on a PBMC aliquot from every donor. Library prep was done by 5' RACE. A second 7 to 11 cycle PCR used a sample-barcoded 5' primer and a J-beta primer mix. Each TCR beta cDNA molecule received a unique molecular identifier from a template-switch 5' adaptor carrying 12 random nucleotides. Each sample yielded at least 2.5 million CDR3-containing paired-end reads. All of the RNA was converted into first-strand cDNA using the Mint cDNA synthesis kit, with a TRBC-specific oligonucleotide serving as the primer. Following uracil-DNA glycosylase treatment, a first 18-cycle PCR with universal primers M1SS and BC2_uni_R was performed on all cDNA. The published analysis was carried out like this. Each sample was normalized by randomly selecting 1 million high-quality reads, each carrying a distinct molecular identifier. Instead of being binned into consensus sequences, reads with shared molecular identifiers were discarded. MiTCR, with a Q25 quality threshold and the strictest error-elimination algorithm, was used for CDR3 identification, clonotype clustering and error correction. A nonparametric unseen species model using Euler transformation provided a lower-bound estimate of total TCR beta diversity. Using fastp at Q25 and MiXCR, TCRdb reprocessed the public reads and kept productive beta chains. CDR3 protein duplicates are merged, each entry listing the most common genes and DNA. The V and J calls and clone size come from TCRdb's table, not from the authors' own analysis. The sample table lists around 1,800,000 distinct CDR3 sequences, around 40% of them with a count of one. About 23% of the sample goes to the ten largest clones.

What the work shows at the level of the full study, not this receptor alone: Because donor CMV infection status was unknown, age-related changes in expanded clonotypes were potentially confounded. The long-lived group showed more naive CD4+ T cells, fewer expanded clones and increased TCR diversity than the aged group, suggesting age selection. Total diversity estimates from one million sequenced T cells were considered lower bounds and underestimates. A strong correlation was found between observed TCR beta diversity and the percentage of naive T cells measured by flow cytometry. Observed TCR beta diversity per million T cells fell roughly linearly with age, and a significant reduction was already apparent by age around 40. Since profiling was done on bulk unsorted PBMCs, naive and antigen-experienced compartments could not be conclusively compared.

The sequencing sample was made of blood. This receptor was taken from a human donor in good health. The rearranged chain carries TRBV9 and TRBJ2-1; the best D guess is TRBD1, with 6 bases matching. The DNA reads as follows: TGTGCCAGCAGCGTCCAGGGGATCTCCTACAATGAGCAGTTCTTC. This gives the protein CASSVQGISYNEQFF.